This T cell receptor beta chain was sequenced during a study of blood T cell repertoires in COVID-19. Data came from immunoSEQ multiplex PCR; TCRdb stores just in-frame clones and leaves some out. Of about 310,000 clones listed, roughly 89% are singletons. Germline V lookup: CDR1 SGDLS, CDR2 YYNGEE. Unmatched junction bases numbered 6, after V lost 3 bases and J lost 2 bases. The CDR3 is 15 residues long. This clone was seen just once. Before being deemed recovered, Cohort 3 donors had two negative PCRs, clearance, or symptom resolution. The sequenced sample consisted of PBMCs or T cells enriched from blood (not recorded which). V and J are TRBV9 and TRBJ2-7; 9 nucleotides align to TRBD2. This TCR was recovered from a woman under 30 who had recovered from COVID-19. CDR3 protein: CASSAEEREAYEQYF. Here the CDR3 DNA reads TGTGCCAGCAGCGCCGAGGAGCGGGAGGCCTACGAGCAGTACTTC.